These T cell receptor beta chains were read from a single sample in a study of blood T cell repertoires in COVID-19. Generated by immunoSEQ multiplex PCR, the TCRdb table keeps only in-frame clones and is missing some. The sample lists 95,000 to 150,000 clones, 85% to 90% occurring once. Sequencing was performed on peripheral blood. All receptors derive from a woman aged 70 to 79 with acute or convalescent COVID-19. Both conserved end residues are part of each CDR3. The order of the fields is CDR3 DNA, CDR3 protein, J gene, clone size, CDR3 length, D gene, V gene. A D gene is named only where the DNA matches it firmly. The size entry is marked missing in some rows and otherwise reads once, few, many or a size class.

cdr3_nt: TGTGCCAGCAGCCAAGAGACTAGCGGGGAGACCCAGTACTTC
cdr3_aa: CASSQETSGETQYF
j_call: TRBJ2-5
clone_size: .
cdr3_length: 14
d_call: TRBD2
v_call: TRBV4-2

cdr3_nt: TGTGCCAGCAGCCAATTAGCGGGGGGCCGTTCGGACAATGAGCAGTTCTTC
cdr3_aa: CASSQLAGGRSDNEQFF
j_call: TRBJ2-1
clone_size: few
cdr3_length: 17
d_call: TRBD2
v_call: TRBV7-9

cdr3_nt: TGTGCCAGCAGCTTATTACAGGGGGCTTCCCGGAACACTGAAGCTTTCTTT
cdr3_aa: CASSLLQGASRNTEAFF
j_call: TRBJ1-1
clone_size: .
cdr3_length: 17
d_call: TRBD1
v_call: TRBV5-7

cdr3_nt: TGTGCCAGCAGCCCAGGGGGCAATTCACCCCTCCACTTT
cdr3_aa: CASSPGGNSPLHF
j_call: TRBJ1-6
clone_size: few
cdr3_length: 13
d_call: TRBD1
v_call: TRBV12-3/TRBV12-4

cdr3_nt: TGTGCCAGCAGCCAAGACCGAATCGTCGAGACAGGAGGCGCTTTCTTT
cdr3_aa: CASSQDRIVETGGAFF
j_call: TRBJ1-1
clone_size: .
cdr3_length: 16
d_call: .
v_call: TRBV3-1/TRBV3-2

cdr3_nt: TGCGCCAGCAGTGAAAGGCGGACAGATACGCAGTATTTT
cdr3_aa: CASSERRTDTQYF
j_call: TRBJ2-3
clone_size: .
cdr3_length: 13
d_call: .
v_call: TRBV10-2

cdr3_nt: TGCGCCAGCAGCTTGGCGTTTAACTATGGCTACACCTTC
cdr3_aa: CASSLAFNYGYTF
j_call: TRBJ1-2
clone_size: once
cdr3_length: 13
d_call: .
v_call: TRBV5-1

cdr3_nt: TGTGCCAGCAGCTTAGTCGCGGGCAGAGCGGATAATTCACCCCTCCACTTT
cdr3_aa: CASSLVAGRADNSPLHF
j_call: TRBJ1-6
clone_size: .
cdr3_length: 17
d_call: .
v_call: TRBV7-6

cdr3_nt: TGTGCCAGTAGTACAGACAGGGCTAGGTATAATTCACCCCTCCACTTT
cdr3_aa: CASSTDRARYNSPLHF
j_call: TRBJ1-6
clone_size: .
cdr3_length: 16
d_call: TRBD1
v_call: TRBV19

cdr3_nt: TGTGCCAGCAGAGCGGGGCCCGGGCCCCAGCATTTT
cdr3_aa: CASRAGPGPQHF
j_call: TRBJ1-5
clone_size: .
cdr3_length: 12
d_call: .
v_call: TRBV25-1

cdr3_nt: TGTGCCAGCAGTGAACGAGGGGCAGGGGCTTCCTCCTATAATTCACCCCTCCACTTT
cdr3_aa: CASSERGAGASSYNSPLHF
j_call: TRBJ1-6
clone_size: .
cdr3_length: 19
d_call: .
v_call: TRBV2

cdr3_nt: TGCAGCGCCTACGTAAGCACAGATACGCAGTATTTT
cdr3_aa: CSAYVSTDTQYF
j_call: TRBJ2-3
clone_size: .
cdr3_length: 12
d_call: .
v_call: TRBV29-1

cdr3_nt: TGCGCCAGCAGCCAAGAGATTTCTAGGACAGGGGGTGAAAAACTGTTTTTT
cdr3_aa: CASSQEISRTGGEKLFF
j_call: TRBJ1-4
clone_size: once
cdr3_length: 17
d_call: TRBD1
v_call: TRBV4-1

cdr3_nt: TGTGCCAGCAGCGGCGGGGGCCAGCCCCAGCATTTT
cdr3_aa: CASSGGGQPQHF
j_call: TRBJ1-5
clone_size: .
cdr3_length: 12
d_call: .
v_call: TRBV13

cdr3_nt: TGTGCCAGCAGCCCCTTGGGGGAGGGGCTATTTGAAGCTTTCTTT
cdr3_aa: CASSPLGEGLFEAFF
j_call: TRBJ1-1
clone_size: once
cdr3_length: 15
d_call: .
v_call: TRBV6-5

cdr3_nt: TGTGCCTGGAGTGAGGGGGCCTTTAATTCACCCCTCCACTTT
cdr3_aa: CAWSEGAFNSPLHF
j_call: TRBJ1-6
clone_size: .
cdr3_length: 14
d_call: TRBD1
v_call: TRBV30

cdr3_nt: TGTGCCAGCACCCCCCAAGGCAGGCCATACGAGCAGTACTTC
cdr3_aa: CASTPQGRPYEQYF
j_call: TRBJ2-7
clone_size: .
cdr3_length: 14
d_call: .
v_call: TRBV27

cdr3_nt: TGCGCCAGCAGCTCCCTAGCGGGGAGCACAGATACGCAGTATTTT
cdr3_aa: CASSSLAGSTDTQYF
j_call: TRBJ2-3
clone_size: .
cdr3_length: 15
d_call: TRBD2
v_call: TRBV5-1

cdr3_nt: TGTGCCAGCAGCTTAGTGGCGGGGGCCACCGGGGAGCTGTTTTTT
cdr3_aa: CASSLVAGATGELFF
j_call: TRBJ2-2
clone_size: .
cdr3_length: 15
d_call: .
v_call: TRBV11-2

cdr3_nt: TGTGCCTGGAGTGTACAGGGAAACACCATATATTTT
cdr3_aa: CAWSVQGNTIYF
j_call: TRBJ1-3
clone_size: few
cdr3_length: 12
d_call: .
v_call: TRBV30

cdr3_nt: TGCGCCAGCAGCCAAGGAACGGGGGACACTGAAGCTTTCTTT
cdr3_aa: CASSQGTGDTEAFF
j_call: TRBJ1-1
clone_size: .
cdr3_length: 14
d_call: .
v_call: TRBV4-1

cdr3_nt: TGTGCCAGCAGCTTAGCTCAAGGGGTTTATTGGCCCCAGCATTTT
cdr3_aa: CASSLAQGVYWPQHF
j_call: TRBJ1-5
clone_size: .
cdr3_length: 15
d_call: .
v_call: TRBV7-8

cdr3_nt: TGTGCTAGTGGTTTAGGGGACTCCCCGGATACGCAGTATTTT
cdr3_aa: CASGLGDSPDTQYF
j_call: TRBJ2-3
clone_size: .
cdr3_length: 14
d_call: .
v_call: TRBV12-5

cdr3_nt: TGCAGCGTGACAGGGGGCGGTCAGGAAAAACTGTTTTTT
cdr3_aa: CSVTGGGQEKLFF
j_call: TRBJ1-4
clone_size: .
cdr3_length: 13
d_call: TRBD1
v_call: TRBV29-1

cdr3_nt: TGTGCCAGCAGTTTAACAGGGGGTGTCTATGGCTACACCTTC
cdr3_aa: CASSLTGGVYGYTF
j_call: TRBJ1-2
clone_size: .
cdr3_length: 14
d_call: TRBD1
v_call: TRBV28

cdr3_nt: TGTGCCAGTAGTGCCACCGGGGGTACCCCTGAAGCTTTCTTT
cdr3_aa: CASSATGGTPEAFF
j_call: TRBJ1-1
clone_size: few
cdr3_length: 14
d_call: .
v_call: TRBV19

cdr3_nt: TGTGCCAGCAGCGTAGCCGGGACCAGGGGAGATACGCAGTATTTT
cdr3_aa: CASSVAGTRGDTQYF
j_call: TRBJ2-3
clone_size: .
cdr3_length: 15
d_call: .
v_call: TRBV9

cdr3_nt: TGTGCCAGTAGTCGGCGGGCAGGGGGCGACCAGCCCCAGCATTTT
cdr3_aa: CASSRRAGGDQPQHF
j_call: TRBJ1-5
clone_size: .
cdr3_length: 15
d_call: TRBD1
v_call: TRBV19

cdr3_nt: TGCAGCGCCTCCGGGTTCGGGGTACCTAACTATGGCTACACCTTC
cdr3_aa: CSASGFGVPNYGYTF
j_call: TRBJ1-2
clone_size: .
cdr3_length: 15
d_call: .
v_call: TRBV29-1

cdr3_nt: TGTGCCAGCAGTTACTCGGTTTTGGAGACCCAGTACTTC
cdr3_aa: CASSYSVLETQYF
j_call: TRBJ2-5
clone_size: .
cdr3_length: 13
d_call: .
v_call: TRBV12-3/TRBV12-4

cdr3_nt: TGTGCCAGCAGCCCCGTGAAAGGGTGGGAGGGAGAGCAGTACTTC
cdr3_aa: CASSPVKGWEGEQYF
j_call: TRBJ2-7
clone_size: .
cdr3_length: 15
d_call: TRBD2
v_call: TRBV13

cdr3_nt: TGCGCCAGCAGTCAGCGGGGGGACACCTACGAGCAGTACTTC
cdr3_aa: CASSQRGDTYEQYF
j_call: TRBJ2-7
clone_size: .
cdr3_length: 14
d_call: TRBD2
v_call: TRBV5-1

cdr3_nt: TGTGCCAGCAGCCTCGGGACAGGGGCCGATGAGCAGTTCTTC
cdr3_aa: CASSLGTGADEQFF
j_call: TRBJ2-1
clone_size: .
cdr3_length: 14
d_call: TRBD1
v_call: TRBV7-9

cdr3_nt: TGTGCCAGTAGGGCGAGGGGGTCCCTTATAAACACTGAAGCTTTCTTT
cdr3_aa: CASRARGSLINTEAFF
j_call: TRBJ1-1
clone_size: .
cdr3_length: 16
d_call: .
v_call: TRBV19

cdr3_nt: TGTGCCACCACAGGGGTCACTGAAGCTTTCTTT
cdr3_aa: CATTGVTEAFF
j_call: TRBJ1-1
clone_size: .
cdr3_length: 11
d_call: TRBD1
v_call: TRBV19

cdr3_nt: TGCGCCAGCAGCCAAGTGGAGGGGGCGGAGACCCAGTACTTC
cdr3_aa: CASSQVEGAETQYF
j_call: TRBJ2-5
clone_size: .
cdr3_length: 14
d_call: .
v_call: TRBV4-1

cdr3_nt: TGTGCCAGCTCAGTCGGCGGGGGCGATTATGAAAAACTGTTTTTT
cdr3_aa: CASSVGGGDYEKLFF
j_call: TRBJ1-4
clone_size: .
cdr3_length: 15
d_call: .
v_call: TRBV18

cdr3_nt: TGTGCCAGTAGGCGGGACGCCACAATTTCGCCCCAGCATTTT
cdr3_aa: CASRRDATISPQHF
j_call: TRBJ1-5
clone_size: once
cdr3_length: 14
d_call: .
v_call: TRBV19

cdr3_nt: TGTGCCAGCAGTTTACAGTTCAATCAGCCCCAGCATTTT
cdr3_aa: CASSLQFNQPQHF
j_call: TRBJ1-5
clone_size: .
cdr3_length: 13
d_call: .
v_call: TRBV28

cdr3_nt: TGCGCCAGCAGCTCCCGACAGGCGGCTGAAGCTTTCTTT
cdr3_aa: CASSSRQAAEAFF
j_call: TRBJ1-1
clone_size: .
cdr3_length: 13
d_call: .
v_call: TRBV4-1

cdr3_nt: TGTGCCAGCCATGAGACAGGCTTTGGCTATGGCTACACCTTC
cdr3_aa: CASHETGFGYGYTF
j_call: TRBJ1-2
clone_size: .
cdr3_length: 14
d_call: .
v_call: TRBV2

cdr3_nt: TGTGCCAGCACCGGGCAAGAGACCCAGTACTTC
cdr3_aa: CASTGQETQYF
j_call: TRBJ2-5
clone_size: .
cdr3_length: 11
d_call: .
v_call: TRBV2

cdr3_nt: TGTGCCAGCAGCCGTTATCAGCCCCAGCATTTT
cdr3_aa: CASSRYQPQHF
j_call: TRBJ1-5
clone_size: once
cdr3_length: 11
d_call: .
v_call: TRBV28

cdr3_nt: TGTGCCCCCAGCCGGGGGGGGGCTACTGAAGCTTTCTTT
cdr3_aa: CAPSRGGATEAFF
j_call: TRBJ1-1
clone_size: few
cdr3_length: 13
d_call: .
v_call: TRBV11-3

cdr3_nt: TGCGCCACCCGATCCGGGACAGGCGGGGCTGAAGCTTTCTTT
cdr3_aa: CATRSGTGGAEAFF
j_call: TRBJ1-1
clone_size: .
cdr3_length: 14
d_call: TRBD1
v_call: TRBV5-1

cdr3_nt: TGTGCCAGCAGCGTAGCGGCGGGGACGACCCAGTACTTC
cdr3_aa: CASSVAAGTTQYF
j_call: TRBJ2-5
clone_size: .
cdr3_length: 13
d_call: .
v_call: TRBV9

cdr3_nt: TGTGCCAGCAGCATGACAGGGGTTGGGACTGAAGCTTTCTTT
cdr3_aa: CASSMTGVGTEAFF
j_call: TRBJ1-1
clone_size: once
cdr3_length: 14
d_call: TRBD1
v_call: TRBV7-3

cdr3_nt: TGTGCCAGCAGTCTTGGACTAGCGGGGTGGGCAGATACGCAGTATTTT
cdr3_aa: CASSLGLAGWADTQYF
j_call: TRBJ2-3
clone_size: .
cdr3_length: 16
d_call: TRBD2
v_call: TRBV28

cdr3_nt: TGTGCCAGCTCACCACCGAATGGCAGGGGGAAACTCTTT
cdr3_aa: CASSPPNGRGKLF
j_call: TRBJ1-1
clone_size: .
cdr3_length: 13
d_call: TRBD1
v_call: TRBV18

cdr3_nt: TGTGCCAGCAGCTTAGAGGGTAGACAGGGCTTTGGCTACACCTTC
cdr3_aa: CASSLEGRQGFGYTF
j_call: TRBJ1-2
clone_size: .
cdr3_length: 15
d_call: TRBD1
v_call: TRBV7-2

cdr3_nt: TGTGCCAGCTCACCGGGACTGGAAAATCAGCCCCAGCATTTT
cdr3_aa: CASSPGLENQPQHF
j_call: TRBJ1-5
clone_size: .
cdr3_length: 14
d_call: .
v_call: TRBV18

cdr3_nt: TGTGCCACCAGTGATTGGCAGGGGTATGGCTACACCTTC
cdr3_aa: CATSDWQGYGYTF
j_call: TRBJ1-2
clone_size: .
cdr3_length: 13
d_call: .
v_call: TRBV24-1

cdr3_nt: TGTGCCAGCAGCTCAGGACAGCTCTCTGGAAACACCATATATTTT
cdr3_aa: CASSSGQLSGNTIYF
j_call: TRBJ1-3
clone_size: .
cdr3_length: 15
d_call: .
v_call: TRBV7-6

cdr3_nt: TGTGCCAGCAGTTTGGTTAGTCTTGAAGCTTTCTTT
cdr3_aa: CASSLVSLEAFF
j_call: TRBJ1-1
clone_size: once
cdr3_length: 12
d_call: .
v_call: TRBV28

cdr3_nt: TGCGCCAGCAGCCAAGATGCCGGGGGCGGGGGAGATACGCAGTATTTT
cdr3_aa: CASSQDAGGGGDTQYF
j_call: TRBJ2-3
clone_size: once
cdr3_length: 16
d_call: .
v_call: TRBV4-1

cdr3_nt: TGTGCCAGCAGCAAAGGCCCGGACAGGGGGAGCACAGATACGCAGTATTTT
cdr3_aa: CASSKGPDRGSTDTQYF
j_call: TRBJ2-3
clone_size: .
cdr3_length: 17
d_call: .
v_call: TRBV21-1

cdr3_nt: TGTGCCAGCAGCCAGGCAGGGGGGACGAACACTGAAGCTTTCTTT
cdr3_aa: CASSQAGGTNTEAFF
j_call: TRBJ1-1
clone_size: .
cdr3_length: 15
d_call: TRBD1
v_call: TRBV3-1/TRBV3-2

cdr3_nt: TGCGCCAGCAGCCAGGACAGGGGCAATTCACCCCTCCACTTT
cdr3_aa: CASSQDRGNSPLHF
j_call: TRBJ1-6
clone_size: .
cdr3_length: 14
d_call: TRBD1
v_call: TRBV4-1

cdr3_nt: TGTGCCAGCAGCCCTGAGCCCAGCACAGATACGCAGTATTTT
cdr3_aa: CASSPEPSTDTQYF
j_call: TRBJ2-3
clone_size: .
cdr3_length: 14
d_call: .
v_call: TRBV3-1/TRBV3-2